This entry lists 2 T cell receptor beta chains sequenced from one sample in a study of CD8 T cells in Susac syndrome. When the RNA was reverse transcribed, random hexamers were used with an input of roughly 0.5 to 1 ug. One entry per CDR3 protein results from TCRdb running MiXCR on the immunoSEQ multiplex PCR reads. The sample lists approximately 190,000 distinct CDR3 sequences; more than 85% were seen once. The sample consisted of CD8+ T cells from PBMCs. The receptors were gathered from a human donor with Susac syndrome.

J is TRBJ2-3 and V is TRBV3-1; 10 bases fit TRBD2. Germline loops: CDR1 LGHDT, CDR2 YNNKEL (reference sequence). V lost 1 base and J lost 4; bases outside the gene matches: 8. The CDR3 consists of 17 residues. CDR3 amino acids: CASSQVRLAGEADTQYF. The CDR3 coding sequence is TGTGCCAGCAGCCAAGTAAGGCTAGCGGGAGAGGCAGATACGCAGTATTTT.

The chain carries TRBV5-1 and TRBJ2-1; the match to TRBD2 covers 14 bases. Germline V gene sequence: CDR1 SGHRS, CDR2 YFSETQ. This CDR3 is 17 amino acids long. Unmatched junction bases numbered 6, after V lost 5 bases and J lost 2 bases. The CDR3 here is CASRGLAGGQAYNEQFF. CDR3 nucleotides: TGCGCCAGCAGAGGACTAGCGGGGGGTCAAGCCTACAATGAGCAGTTCTTC.